This T cell receptor (beta chain) was observed in a study of blood T cell repertoires in COVID-19. About the study: The origin of the acute and convalescent COVID-19 samples was the United States, Italy and Spain.

The CDR3 is made up of 14 amino acids. CDR1 SGHDT and CDR2 YYEEEE come from the germline V gene. Losses at the gene ends were 6 bases for V and 1 base for J; bases not matched to a gene: 4. Enrollees, roughly 18 to 89 years old, lived in 24 US areas. Each participant's cohort was designated according to participant-reported clinical history. Donors in Cohort 3 counted as recovered after two negative PCRs, clearance, or symptom resolution. Sequencing was performed with immunoSEQ multiplex PCR; in TCRdb, only in-frame clones are kept and a portion is missing. The data show more than 200,000 clones, approximately 80% seen once.

The specimen was PBMCs or T cells enriched from blood (not recorded which). The TCR was taken from a man aged 55 to 70 who had recovered from COVID-19. The V call is TRBV5-6, the J call TRBJ1-2; 9 bases fit TRBD1. The CDR3 here is CASTPGQGNYGYTF. In nucleotides, the CDR3 is TGTGCCAGCACCCCGGGACAGGGTAACTATGGCTACACCTTC.